This T cell receptor beta chain was sequenced for a study of regulatory T cells in long-lasting Graves disease. General study points: Persistent disease preferred TRBV28, TRBJ1-2 and TRBJ2-5.

Germline lookup yields CDR1 SNHLY and CDR2 FYNNEI. This CDR3 is 14 amino acids long. After removal of 6 bases from V and 2 bases from J, the junction contained 6 bases not matched to a gene. Time point given: newly diagnosed GD, antithyroid drugs for less than 3 months. Construction of the TCR library relied on RNA isolated from PBMCs. Investigators prepared the TCR beta libraries by applying iRepertoire HTBI primers and Arm-PCR of CDR3 regions. TCRdb reprocessed the multiplex PCR reads via MiXCR and lists one record per CDR3 protein. The data show about 360,000 distinct CDR3 sequences, 15% to 20% seen once. This clonotype was seen many times. The antigen remains undetermined. The same data also went into a second study, on T cells in Graves' hyperthyroidism and ophthalmopathy.

The rearrangement uses TRBV2 and TRBJ2-5; 7 positions agree with TRBD1. This TCR was recovered from a woman under 30 with Graves disease. The specimen comprised peripheral blood mononuclear cells (PBMCs), sampled at new diagnosis, from a patient treated with antithyroid drugs. The CDR3, as DNA: TGTGCCAGCAGCGGTGGGACAGTACAAGAGACCCAGTACTTC. Translated, it gives CASSGGTVQETQYF.